These 6 T cell receptor beta chains originate from one sample sequenced in a study of T-cell memory formation after mild COVID-19. TCRdb re-called the 5' RACE reads with MiXCR, one entry per CDR3 protein. The data contain a few hundred thousand distinct CDR3 sequences, 28% of them singletons. Sequenced sample: PBMCs or a T cell subset sorted from them (not recorded which). All receptors come from an adult woman who had mild COVID-19 (a few samples of this study predate the infection). Cell type and time point are not known.

This clonotype was recorded many times. This chain connects TRBV7-2 to TRBJ2-3; D is unclear. V dropped 5 bases and J dropped 9 bases, with 9 bases sitting between them. The germline CDR1 and CDR2 sequences are SGHTA and FQGNSA. There are 11 residues in the CDR3. CDR3 in DNA: TGTGCCAGCAGCCGAACTGGGACGCAGTATTTT. Amino acid sequence: CASSRTGTQYF.

This CDR3 is CAWSVGTSGTDTQYF. The CDR3 bases are TGTGCCTGGAGTGTTGGGACTAGCGGCACAGATACGCAGTATTTT. This chain joins TRBV30 and TRBJ2-3; 10 nucleotides line up with TRBD2. From germline, CDR1 is GTSNPN and CDR2 SVGIG (reference sequence). The CDR3 is 15 amino acids. J lost 1 base, V lost 0 bases, and 1 base had no gene match.

In this sample, this clonotype turned up a few times. The CDR3 nucleotides are TGCGCCAGCAGCCAAGTTTTAACTAGCGGGGGCAGAAATGAGCAGTTCTTC. It translates to CASSQVLTSGGRNEQFF. V usage is TRBV4-1 and J usage is TRBJ2-1, with TRBD2 identical over 11 bases. The V gene's germline CDR1 is MGHRA and CDR2 YSYEKL. The CDR3 is 17 residues long. V lost 1 base to trimming and J lost 7 bases; unmatched junction nucleotides: 9.

The CDR3 here is CASRARDRGISYNEQFF. The DNA for the CDR3 is TGTGCCAGCAGGGCCCGGGACAGAGGGATCTCCTACAATGAGCAGTTCTTC. This chain links TRBV7-8 with TRBJ2-1; TRBD1 matches 7 bases. Germline assignment: CDR1 SGHVS and CDR2 FQNEAQ. The CDR3 consists of 17 residues. J gave up 0 bases and V 6 bases, and 11 bases lay outside the gene matches. Filled out from reference TRBV7-8 and TRBJ2-1, the complete variable domain reads GAGVSQSPRYKVAKRGQDVALRCDPISGHVSLFWYQQALGQGPEFLTYFQNEAQLDKSGLPSDRFFAERPEGSVSTLKIQRTQQEDSAVYLCASRARDRGISYNEQFFGPGTRLTVL.

The chain recombines TRBV5-6 with TRBJ2-5; TRBD2 agrees at 13 bases. Germline V CDR1 and CDR2: SGHDT, YYEEEE. After removal of 3 bases from V and 6 bases from J, the junction contained 5 bases not matched to a gene. This CDR3 has 15 amino acids. The DNA of the CDR3 is TGTGCCAGCAGCTATACTAGCGGGGGGGCGCAGACCCAGTACTTC. This codes for CASSYTSGGAQTQYF.

CDR3 protein: CASSPAETEGYEQYF. CDR3 DNA: TGTGCCAGCAGCCCAGCGGAGACCGAGGGCTACGAGCAGTACTTC. The genes are TRBV7-9 and TRBJ2-7, with a tentative D call TRBD2 (5 bases). Per germline, CDR1 SEHNR and CDR2 FQNEAQ (reference sequence). The CDR3 loop spans 15 amino acids. V was trimmed by 5 bases and J by 3 bases, leaving 17 bases between them.